This TCR beta chain was recovered during a study of human T cells and chemical hapten exposure. Sample time point: pre-sensitization, week 0. Treatment specified: therapeutic diphenylcyclopropenone sensitization with weekly scalp DPC. Total RNA was isolated from whole blood that had not been fractionated. This clonotype was found many times. Unique molecular identifiers were attached to individual cDNA molecules during library preparation. TCRdb independently ran MiXCR on the RACE reads; one entry per CDR3 protein. The data show about 70,000 distinct CDR3 sequences, 9.5% to 12% seen once. The sequence came from a woman aged 45 to 65 with alopecia areata. Some clones in this sample may be carry-over from other donors' samples. The sample was whole blood, taken in connection with sensitization to the hapten diphenylcyclopropenone (DPC).

The CDR3 spells CASSIRQISNQPQHF. The CDR3 coding sequence is TGTGCCAGTAGTATCCGACAGATTAGCAATCAGCCCCAGCATTTT. This chain joins TRBV19 and TRBJ1-5; a weak D match, TRBD1 (5 bases). The germline V and J ends were trimmed by 3 bases and 0 bases, with 9 bases remaining between them. Germline CDR1 is LNHDA and CDR2 is SQIVND (reference sequence). The CDR3 length is 15 residues.